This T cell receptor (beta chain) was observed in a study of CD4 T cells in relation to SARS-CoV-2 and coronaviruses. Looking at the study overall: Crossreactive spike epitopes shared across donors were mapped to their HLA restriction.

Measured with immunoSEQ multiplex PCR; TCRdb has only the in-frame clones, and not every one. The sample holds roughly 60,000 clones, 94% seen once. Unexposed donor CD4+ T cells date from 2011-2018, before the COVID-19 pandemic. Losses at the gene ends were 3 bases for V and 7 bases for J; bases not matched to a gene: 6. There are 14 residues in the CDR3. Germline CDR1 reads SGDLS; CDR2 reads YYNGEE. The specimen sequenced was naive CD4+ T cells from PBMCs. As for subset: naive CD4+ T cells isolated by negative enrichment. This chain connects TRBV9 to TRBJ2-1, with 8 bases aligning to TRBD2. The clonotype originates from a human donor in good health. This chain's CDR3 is CASSGSGIGNEQFF. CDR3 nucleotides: TGTGCCAGCAGCGGTAGCGGGATAGGAAATGAGCAGTTCTTC.